This passage covers 14 T cell receptor beta chains from one sample sequenced in a study of control samples from healthy donors and cancer patients. Assay used: immunoSEQ multiplex PCR; TCRdb lists only in-frame clones, some missing. This sample has some 120,000 clones, with around 90% found just once. Sequenced: blood. Receptors were obtained from a man younger than 35 in good health.

J is TRBJ2-1 and V is TRBV6-2 or TRBV6-3; perhaps TRBD1 as D (6 bases). The CDR3 totals 15 residues. The germline V gene has CDR1 MNHEY and CDR2 SVGEGT. The ends were cut back, 5 bases at V and 0 bases at J, with 11 bases in the middle. The CDR3 DNA follows: TGTGCCAGCAGTCCACCAGGGGACTCCTACAATGAGCAGTTCTTC. Translation: CASSPPGDSYNEQFF.

The chain couples TRBV7-2 to TRBJ2-1; 7 bases agree with TRBD2. V shed 4 bases and J 6 bases; nucleotides not matched to a gene: 18. Per germline, CDR1 SGHTA and CDR2 FQGNSA. The CDR3 runs 18 residues. The CDR3 reads CASSYLAGGAGPLNEQFF. The DNA of the CDR3 is TGTGCCAGCAGCTATCTTGCGGGTGGAGCGGGACCCCTCAATGAGCAGTTCTTC.

This chain links TRBV29-1 with TRBJ2-7; the D gene is possibly TRBD1 (6 bases). Trimming removed 1 base at V and 6 bases at J, with 10 bases between. This CDR3 is built from 12 residues. CDR1 is SQVTM and CDR2 is ANQGSEA in the germline V gene. The CDR3 bases are TGCAGCGTTGAAGTTCTAGGGGGCGAGCAGTACGTC. Residues: CSVEVLGGEQYV.

The rearrangement links TRBV2 to TRBJ1-3; weak D call: TRBD1 (5 bases). The CDR3 extends over 16 amino acids. Germline assignment: CDR1 SNHLY and CDR2 FYNNEI. Trimming removed 2 bases at V and 2 bases at J, with 13 bases between. CDR3 protein: CASSEWQGKTGNTIYF. The CDR3 DNA follows: TGTGCCAGCAGTGAATGGCAGGGAAAAACTGGAAACACCATATATTTT.

The chain recombines TRBV7-2 with TRBJ2-1; no clear D gene. Between the trimmed V and J ends, which lost 2 bases and 8 bases, there was a span of 4 bases. This CDR3 region has 11 residues. Germline CDR1 SGHTA, CDR2 FQGNSA. CDR3 DNA sequence: TGTGCCAGCAGCTTACGTTATGAGCAGTTCTTC. Encoded protein: CASSLRYEQFF. Based on the CDR3 plus reference TRBV7-2 and TRBJ2-1, the full variable domain is GAGVSQSPSNKVTEKGKDVELRCDPISGHTALYWYRQSLGQGLEFLIYFQGNSAPDKSGLPSDRFSAERTGGSVSTLTIQRTQQEDSAVYLCASSLRYEQFFGPGTRLTVL.

The J gene is TRBJ2-1, the V gene TRBV30; D might be TRBD1 (6 bases). V was clipped by 3 bases and J by 2 bases, with 14 bases between them. The CDR3 is 15 amino acids. Germline CDR1 is GTSNPN and CDR2 is SVGIG (reference sequence). CDR3 amino acids: CAWRSVGGTYNEQFF. The CDR3 DNA is TGTGCCTGGAGGTCAGTAGGGGGAACCTACAATGAGCAGTTCTTC.

V gene TRBV12-3 or TRBV12-4 combines with J gene TRBJ1-5; D ambiguous. V lost 4 bases and J 6 bases, leaving 7 bases between the germline ends. The CDR3 is 12 residues long. CDR3 region: CASSSDPQPQHF. CDR3 nucleotide sequence: TGTGCCAGCAGTTCGGACCCTCAGCCCCAGCATTTT.

The chain employs TRBV6-5 and TRBJ2-3, with 12 nucleotides matching TRBD2. V shed 8 bases, J shed 4 bases, and the junction held 4 bases outside the gene matches. Germline-derived CDR1 and CDR2 are MNHEY and SVGAGI. The CDR3 consists of 14 residues. The CDR3 region is CASRLAGAPDTQYF. The CDR3 DNA follows: TGTGCCAGCCGACTAGCGGGGGCCCCAGATACGCAGTATTTT.

The chain carries TRBV2 and TRBJ2-3; no clear D. The CDR3 is 11 amino acids. The ends were cut back, 6 bases at V and 4 bases at J, with 5 bases in the middle. Germline CDR1 is SNHLY and CDR2 is FYNNEI. In DNA, the CDR3 is TGTGCCAGCAGCCCCTCAGATACGCAGTATTTT. Residues: CASSPSDTQYF.

The chain recombines TRBV11-2 with TRBJ2-7; 8 bases are shared with TRBD2. The CDR3 spans 14 residues. The V gene's germline CDR1 is SGHAT and CDR2 FQNNGV. V lost 5 bases and J lost 3; bases outside the gene matches: 6. CDR3 amino acids: CASSPQLADYEQYV. Written as DNA, the CDR3 is TGTGCCAGCAGCCCCCAACTAGCGGACTACGAGCAGTACGTC.

The V and J genes are TRBV23-1 and TRBJ2-3; 10 nucleotides line up with TRBD2. TRBV23-1 carries the ORF label, with uncertain function. This CDR3 has 15 residues. V lost 7 bases, J lost 2 bases, and 6 bases stayed unmatched. The CDR3 loop reads CASTLAGVPTDTQYF. The CDR3 DNA follows: TGCGCCAGCACCCTAGCGGGAGTCCCCACAGATACGCAGTATTTT.

This clone appeared once. V usage is TRBV11-3 and J usage is TRBJ1-3; 8 bases line up with TRBD1. The germline CDR1 and CDR2 sequences are SGHNT and YENEEA. J was trimmed by 2 bases and V by 5 bases; bases with no gene match: 5. The CDR3 is 15 amino acids. Written as DNA, the CDR3 is TGTGCCAGCAGCGGACCGACAGGGGCTGGAAACACCATATATTTT. Encoded protein: CASSGPTGAGNTIYF.

The chain joins TRBV3-1 (or the pseudogene TRBV3-2) to TRBJ2-1; tentatively, D is TRBD2 (6 bases). CDR3 length: 16 residues. V dropped 0 bases and J dropped 6 bases, with 15 bases sitting between them. CDR1 and CDR2 (germline): LGHDT, YNNKEL (reference sequence). The CDR3 DNA sequence: TGTGCCAGCAGCCAAGATTGGCGGGGACTTCGCAATGAGCAGTTCTTC. Residues: CASSQDWRGLRNEQFF.

The V call is TRBV6-5, the J call TRBJ2-2; D might be TRBD1 (5 bases). Trimming stripped 7 bases from V and 1 base from J, with 10 bases between. CDR1 is MNHEY, CDR2 SVGAGI, per germline. This CDR3 spans 14 amino acids. CDR3 in DNA: TGTGCCAGCACCTTAACAGGGAACACCGGGGAGCTGTTTTTT. Protein product: CASTLTGNTGELFF.